The rows below give T cell receptor beta chains drawn from one sample of a study. The table came from immunoSEQ multiplex PCR; TCRdb's copy has only in-frame clones and leaves some out. The data show some 48,000 clones, approximately 93% seen once. The source material was PBMCs. These receptors were obtained from a man aged 35-49 years with rheumatoid arthritis. Both conserved end residues are part of each CDR3. Each record gives: D gene, V gene, J gene, clone size, CDR3 protein, CDR3 DNA. A D gene is named only where the DNA matches it firmly. Where a row states a size, it is once, few, many or the class of an expanded clone; other rows omit it.

d_call: TRBD2
v_call: TRBV18
j_call: TRBJ2-7
clone_size: .
cdr3_aa: CASSPGTSGIGEQYF
cdr3_nt: TGTGCCAGCTCACCGGGGACTAGCGGGATCGGCGAGCAGTACTTC

d_call: TRBD2
v_call: TRBV5-1
j_call: TRBJ2-3
clone_size: .
cdr3_aa: CASSHRDRGGDTQYF
cdr3_nt: TGCGCCAGCAGCCACCGGGACCGCGGGGGAGATACGCAGTATTTT

d_call: .
v_call: TRBV5-1
j_call: TRBJ1-6
clone_size: .
cdr3_aa: CASSLAGSYNSPLHF
cdr3_nt: TGCGCCAGCAGCTTGGCAGGGAGTTATAATTCACCCCTCCACTTT

d_call: TRBD2
v_call: TRBV18
j_call: TRBJ2-1
clone_size: .
cdr3_aa: CASSPTGGTDTGGRYNEQFF
cdr3_nt: TGTGCCAGCTCCCCGACCGGGGGGACGGACACCGGGGGTAGGTACAATGAGCAGTTCTTC

d_call: TRBD1
v_call: TRBV7-3
j_call: TRBJ2-2
clone_size: once
cdr3_aa: CASSAQGARYTGELFF
cdr3_nt: TGTGCCAGCAGCGCCCAGGGGGCTCGGTACACCGGGGAGCTGTTTTTT

d_call: TRBD1
v_call: TRBV7-2
j_call: TRBJ2-5
clone_size: .
cdr3_aa: CASSLLGTGGETQYF
cdr3_nt: TGTGCCAGCAGCTTGTTAGGGACAGGAGGAGAGACCCAGTACTTC

d_call: .
v_call: TRBV6-1
j_call: TRBJ2-7
clone_size: .
cdr3_aa: CASSEIYEQYF
cdr3_nt: TGTGCCAGCAGTGAAATCTACGAGCAGTACTTC

d_call: TRBD1
v_call: TRBV27
j_call: TRBJ1-2
clone_size: .
cdr3_aa: CASSLTQGAGGYTF
cdr3_nt: TGTGCCAGCAGTTTAACGCAGGGGGCGGGAGGCTACACCTTC

d_call: .
v_call: TRBV7-6
j_call: TRBJ2-1
clone_size: .
cdr3_aa: CASGQQGSTYNEQFF
cdr3_nt: TGTGCCAGCGGACAACAGGGTTCGACCTACAATGAGCAGTTCTTC

d_call: TRBD1
v_call: TRBV5-1
j_call: TRBJ2-7
clone_size: .
cdr3_aa: CARIPDVRTGSSYEQYF
cdr3_nt: TGCGCCAGAATTCCTGATGTAAGGACAGGGAGCTCCTACGAGCAGTACTTC

d_call: .
v_call: TRBV5-5
j_call: TRBJ1-4
clone_size: .
cdr3_aa: CASSLMGEGEKLFF
cdr3_nt: TGTGCCAGCAGCTTAATGGGGGAAGGGGAAAAACTGTTTTTT

d_call: TRBD1
v_call: TRBV19
j_call: TRBJ1-5
clone_size: .
cdr3_aa: CASSRTGGVQPQHF
cdr3_nt: TGTGCCAGTAGTAGGACAGGGGGCGTTCAGCCCCAGCATTTT

d_call: .
v_call: TRBV6-5
j_call: TRBJ2-1
clone_size: .
cdr3_aa: CASSYSSVNEQFF
cdr3_nt: TGTGCCAGCAGTTACTCGTCGGTAAATGAGCAGTTCTTC

d_call: .
v_call: TRBV5-1
j_call: TRBJ2-1
clone_size: .
cdr3_aa: CASSSSRGAGYNEQFF
cdr3_nt: TGCGCCAGCAGCTCATCGAGGGGAGCTGGGTACAATGAGCAGTTCTTC

d_call: .
v_call: TRBV24-1
j_call: TRBJ2-1
clone_size: .
cdr3_aa: CATSDVDWNEQFF
cdr3_nt: TGTGCCACCAGTGATGTAGACTGGAATGAGCAGTTCTTC

d_call: TRBD1
v_call: TRBV5-6
j_call: TRBJ1-5
clone_size: .
cdr3_aa: CASSLLGDRGGSNQPQHF
cdr3_nt: TGTGCCAGCAGCTTGTTAGGGGACAGGGGTGGGAGCAATCAGCCCCAGCATTTT

d_call: .
v_call: TRBV5-6
j_call: TRBJ1-3
clone_size: .
cdr3_aa: CASSLEYGVGNTIYF
cdr3_nt: TGTGCCAGCAGCTTAGAGTACGGAGTTGGAAACACCATATATTTT

d_call: TRBD1
v_call: TRBV5-5
j_call: TRBJ1-5
clone_size: once
cdr3_aa: CASSLGGTGNQPQHF
cdr3_nt: TGTGCCAGCAGCTTGGGCGGGACAGGTAATCAGCCCCAGCATTTT

d_call: .
v_call: TRBV28
j_call: TRBJ2-7
clone_size: once
cdr3_aa: CASSRGGYEQYF
cdr3_nt: TGTGCCTCCTCCCGAGGGGGCTACGAGCAGTACTTC

d_call: TRBD1
v_call: TRBV9
j_call: TRBJ2-5
clone_size: .
cdr3_aa: CASSLGQGARGTQYF
cdr3_nt: TGTGCCAGCAGCCTCGGACAGGGGGCGCGGGGGACCCAGTACTTC

d_call: .
v_call: TRBV19
j_call: TRBJ2-7
clone_size: .
cdr3_aa: CASSITVGSDEQYF
cdr3_nt: TGTGCCAGTAGTATAACGGTAGGGTCGGACGAGCAGTACTTC

d_call: .
v_call: TRBV21-1
j_call: TRBJ1-5
clone_size: .
cdr3_aa: CASSKWGASNQPQHF
cdr3_nt: TGTGCCAGCAGCAAATGGGGGGCTAGCAATCAGCCCCAGCATTTT